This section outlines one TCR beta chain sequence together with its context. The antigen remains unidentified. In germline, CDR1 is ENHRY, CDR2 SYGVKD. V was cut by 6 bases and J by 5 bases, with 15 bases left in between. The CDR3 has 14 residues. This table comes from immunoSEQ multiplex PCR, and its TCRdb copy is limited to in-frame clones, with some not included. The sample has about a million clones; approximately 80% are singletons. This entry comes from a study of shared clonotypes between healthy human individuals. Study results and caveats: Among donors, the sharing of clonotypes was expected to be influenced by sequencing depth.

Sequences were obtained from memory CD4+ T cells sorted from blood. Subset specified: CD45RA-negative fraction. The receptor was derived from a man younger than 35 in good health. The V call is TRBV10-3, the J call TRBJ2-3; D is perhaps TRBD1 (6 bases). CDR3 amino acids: CAISLTGAGDTQYF. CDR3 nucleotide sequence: TGTGCCATCAGCCTGACAGGTGCGGGAGATACGCAGTATTTT.